This TCR beta chain is drawn from a study of CXCR3-negative and CXCR3-positive naive CD8 T cells. Study findings and constraints: Memory cells showed distinct TRBV-TRBJ patterns, while the two naive subsets matched.

The libraries of TRB cDNA were prepared using 5' RACE with UMI labels. TCRdb re-called the 5' RACE reads and shows each CDR3 protein once, DNA omitted. The sample holds 100,000 to 150,000 distinct CDR3 sequences. Of note for this clonotype: Its antigen is unknown.

In germline, CDR1 is SQVTM, CDR2 ANQGSEA. The CDR3 runs to 14 residues. The rearrangement uses TRBV29-1 and TRBJ2-5; TCRdb indicates TRBD2, and absent DNA this call remains unverified. Sequencing input: naive CXCR3- CD8+ T cells from blood. Subset noted: CD45RO-CCR7+CD27+CD95- naive CD8+ T cells lacking CXCR3 (TNR3-). This TCR came from a human donor in good health. Some clones in this sample may be carry-over from other donors' samples. CDR3 amino acids: CSYDYGEGGETQYF. Together with reference TRBV29-1 and TRBJ2-5, the CDR3 gives the full variable domain: SAVISQKPSRDICQRGTSLTIQCQVDSQVTMMFWYRQQPGQSLTLIATANQGSEATYESGFVIDKFPISRPNLTFSTLTVSNMSPEDSSIYLCSYDYGEGGETQYFGPGTRLLVL.